This T cell receptor beta chain was identified in a study of T-cell memory formation after mild COVID-19 (dated by TCRdb to about 2021). Looking at the study overall: Most TCR sequence clusters were specific to one of the two donors. In a couple of donors, T-cell clones that expanded and contracted after mild COVID-19 were tracked by sequencing TCRalpha and TCRbeta repertoires over time. Two young, previously healthy adult volunteers made up the cohort, one male and one female.

Regarding this clonotype: This receptor's antigen is unknown. Base qualities are not at hand, and no much larger clone is one base apart.

The sample was run on an Illumina NovaSeq 6000. cDNA libraries for TCRalpha and TCRbeta were prepared by 5'RACE using constant-segment primers, with sample barcodes and unique molecular identifiers added. RNA was extracted from every sample with Trizol reagent. Library amplification was performed in two PCR steps, and a second sample barcode and Illumina TruSeq adapters were introduced in the second step. Sequencing of libraries was performed on an Illumina NovaSeq with 2 x 150 bp paired-end reads. The original pipeline was this. The reads were demultiplexed and collapsed into UMI-guided consensus sequences using migec v1.2.7. With mixcr v2.1.11, UMI consensuses were aligned to TRA and TRB V and J templates and assembled into clonotypes. Clonotypes were classified as expanded or contracted when called significant by both edgeR and NoisET, with noise models trained on biological replicates. For edgeR calls, a false discovery rate-adjusted p below 0.01 and a log2 fold-change threshold of 1 were applied. As an exploratory analysis of dynamics, PCA with hierarchical clustering was applied to max-normalized trajectories of the 1000 most abundant clonotypes. Each responding clone was given a CD4 or CD8 phenotype based on the CD4+ and CD8+ repertoires, which had been sequenced separately. The public reads were reprocessed in TCRdb via fastp at Q25 and MiXCR, keeping in-frame beta chains. Every entry covers one CDR3 protein and lists the most common genes and DNA from its rows. The V and J calls follow TCRdb's processing rather than the paper's. The sample includes roughly 140,000 distinct CDR3 sequences, with 13% to 15% observed a single time. Approximately 30% of the sample is held by the ten biggest clonotypes.

Ficoll-Paque density gradient centrifugation was the method used to isolate PBMCs. Findings and caveats that apply to the study as a whole: Some responding clones were detected in pre-infection memory, which suggested that pre-existing cross-reactive memory T cells had joined the SARS-CoV-2 response. Contracting CD4+ clones were found mainly in CM and EM memory subsets, while CD8+ clones were enriched in EMRA. From day 15 to 85, contracting clones showed balanced CD4/CD8 phenotypes, whereas a second wave of clones that expanded from day 15 to 37 leaned towards CD4+. Only a couple of mild cases were covered by the study, and larger cohorts that include severe cases with pre-infection samples were considered necessary. The second-wave clones that peaked on day 37 were not confirmed to be SARS-CoV-2 specific.

CDR1 MGHRA and CDR2 YSYEKL are derived from the germline V gene. Relative to germline, V is 1 base shorter and J is 2 bases shorter, with 13 bases between their ends. There are 16 amino acids in the CDR3, from cysteine to phenylalanine inclusive. Kept here is only the CDR3 DNA, which spans 48 bases and is read in frame from base 1. The source of this sequence is an adult woman who had mild COVID-19 (a few samples of this study predate the infection). The sample titles of this study are shuffled in the database, so cell type and time point are left out; the donor was told from shared clones. Sequenced material: PBMCs or a T cell subset sorted from them (not recorded which). The chain joins TRBV4-1 to TRBJ2-3, and perhaps TRBD2 as D gene, on 5 matching bases. The bases are TGCGCCAGCAGCCAAGTCCCCCCCCTAGCCACAGATACGCAGTATTTT. Translated, this is CASSQVPPLATDTQYF.